One sample yielded the 21 T cell receptor beta chains listed below, sequenced in a study of CD8 T cells in Susac syndrome (dated by TCRdb to about 2019). Library creation used the immunoSEQ multiplex PCR assay. RNA was extracted using the RNeasy kit, and roughly 0.5 to 1 microgram was reverse transcribed with random hexamers. TCRdb trimmed the raw reads at Q25, called clones with MiXCR and kept productive beta chains. Each entry is one CDR3 protein sequence, shown with its most common DNA and genes. This sample gives some 260,000 distinct CDR3 sequences in total; about 88% of them show up just once. Approximately 0.11% of the sample is taken by the ten largest. The source material was CD8+ T cells from PBMCs. The receptors here all came from a human donor with multiple sclerosis.

The rearrangement uses TRBV29-1 and TRBJ2-6; 7 bases line up with TRBD2. This CDR3 is 17 amino acids long. Germline V gene lookup returns CDR1 SQVTM and CDR2 ANQGSEA. The J segment lost 0 bases and the V segment lost 6 bases, leaving 11 bases of the junction unmatched. The CDR3 coding sequence is TGCAGCGTCGAGGGGCTAGCGGCCTCCTCTGGGGCCAACGTCCTGACTTTC. It is translated as CSVEGLAASSGANVLTF. Filled out from reference TRBV29-1 and TRBJ2-6, the complete variable domain reads SAVISQKPSRDICQRGTSLTIQCQVDSQVTMMFWYRQQPGQSLTLIATANQGSEATYESGFVIDKFPISRPNLTFSTLTVSNMSPEDSSIYLCSVEGLAASSGANVLTFGAGSRLTVL.

The CDR3 coding sequence is TGTGCCAGCAGCCAAGACAGATGGGGACGATACAATGAGCAGTTCTTC. It codes for CASSQDRWGRYNEQFF. The chain couples TRBV14 to TRBJ2-1; D may correspond to TRBD1 or TRBD2 (5 bases each). Trimming stripped 0 bases from V and 4 bases from J, with 13 bases between. The CDR3 length is 16 residues. Germline V gene lookup returns CDR1 SGHDN and CDR2 FVKESK.

This sequence joins TRBV20-1 and TRBJ2-1; 11 nucleotides match TRBD2. V gave up 2 bases and J gave up 4 bases; unmatched junction bases: 4. The CDR3 contains 15 residues. CDR1 and CDR2 (germline): DFQATT, SNEGSKA (reference sequence). The DNA of the CDR3 is TGCAGTGCTAGAACCCTAGCGGGAGGTTACAATGAGCAGTTCTTC. It specifies CSARTLAGGYNEQFF.

The V gene is TRBV30, the J gene TRBJ2-7, with D hard to call. The CDR3 contains 13 residues. The germline V gene has CDR1 GTSNPN and CDR2 SVGIG (reference sequence). Trimming shortened V by 2 bases and J by 2 bases, and 10 bases separated the two germline ends. The CDR3 sequence is CAWSPRKTYEQYF. The CDR3 nucleotides are TGTGCCTGGAGTCCCAGGAAAACCTACGAGCAGTACTTC.

This sequence joins TRBV9 and TRBJ2-7, with D uncertain. Germline loops: CDR1 SGDLS, CDR2 YYNGEE. The CDR3 contains 11 residues. Trimming left V 0 bases short and J 6 bases short, with 4 bases between. CDR3 in amino acids: CASSVGTEQYF. The CDR3 DNA follows: TGTGCCAGCAGCGTAGGGACCGAGCAGTACTTC.

A few counts support this clonotype. The chain recombines TRBV19 with TRBJ2-7, with a tentative D call TRBD1 (6 bases). Germline loops: CDR1 LNHDA, CDR2 SQIVND (reference sequence). This CDR3 contains 14 residues. The V end lost 3 bases, the J end lost 1 base, and 10 bases lay between the germline ends. The CDR3 is CASSMGAGSYEQYF. The CDR3 DNA is TGTGCCAGTAGTATGGGGGCTGGATCCTACGAGCAGTACTTC.

V usage is TRBV13 and J usage is TRBJ1-2, with D unresolved. Per the germline V gene, CDR1 is PRHDT and CDR2 is FYEKMQ (reference sequence). The CDR3 totals 13 residues. Trimming removed 7 bases at V and 5 bases at J, with 14 bases between. The CDR3 protein is CASTSGRTYGYTF. The CDR3, as DNA: TGTGCCAGCACCTCAGGACGAACTTATGGCTACACCTTC.

In its sample, this clonotype was seen once. The chain couples TRBV3-1 to TRBJ2-1; either TRBD1 or TRBD2 may fit D (7 bases each). CDR3 length: 16 residues. The V and J ends lost 0 bases and 3 bases respectively, with 12 bases between them. The germline V gene has CDR1 LGHDT and CDR2 YNNKEL (reference sequence). The CDR3 sequence: CASSQDQGGVYNEQFF. The DNA for the CDR3 is TGTGCCAGCAGCCAAGATCAGGGGGGGGTCTACAATGAGCAGTTCTTC.

The chain links TRBV7-9 to TRBJ2-3; 9 nucleotides align to TRBD1. Germline CDR1 is SEHNR and CDR2 is FQNEAQ (reference sequence). This CDR3 region has 15 residues. J lost 4 bases, V lost 2 bases, and 4 bases had no gene match. The CDR3 sequence is CASSLMGQGSDTQYF. CDR3 DNA sequence: TGTGCCAGCAGCTTAATGGGACAGGGCTCAGATACGCAGTATTTT.

The chain recombines TRBV30 with TRBJ1-1; 11 positions match TRBD1. The V and J ends lost 5 bases and 0 bases, in that order; junction bases with no gene match: 11. The CDR3 is 17 amino acids. CDR1 is GTSNPN and CDR2 is SVGIG in the germline V gene (reference sequence). CDR3 sequence: CAWWLGTGGILNTEAFF. DNA of the CDR3: TGTGCCTGGTGGTTGGGGACAGGGGGAATACTGAACACTGAAGCTTTCTTT.

The gene calls are TRBV5-6 and TRBJ1-2, with 7 bases aligning to TRBD1. CDR1 and CDR2 from the germline V gene are SGHDT and YYEEEE. Unmatched junction bases numbered 10, after V lost 4 bases and J lost 4 bases. The CDR3 consists of 15 residues. For the CDR3, the DNA is TGTGCCAGCAGCACCCTTAGACAGGGCAGCTATGGCTACACCTTC. Translating it yields CASSTLRQGSYGYTF.

This clonotype showed up just a few times. CDR3 residues: CASSPTQGAYDGYTF. CDR3 bases: TGTGCCAGCAGCCCGACCCAGGGGGCTTACGATGGCTACACCTTC. The chain combines TRBV11-2 with TRBJ1-2; 8 nucleotides agree with TRBD1. The CDR3 length is 15 residues. Germline CDR1 SGHAT, CDR2 FQNNGV. Trimming at V came to 5 bases and at J to 6 bases, leaving 11 bases not matched to a gene.

This clonotype was detected a few times. The gene calls are TRBV2 and TRBJ2-7; D is possibly TRBD2 (5 bases). Germline CDR1 and CDR2: SNHLY and FYNNEI. The V gene lost 0 bases and the J gene lost 3 bases, with 15 bases spanning the gap. The CDR3 sequence is 16 residues long. The DNA for the CDR3 is TGTGCCAGCAGTGAAGCGGACGGCGTGGGAGACTACGAGCAGTACTTC. This translates into CASSEADGVGDYEQYF.

This clonotype has a single count. This chain connects TRBV20-1 to TRBJ2-7; possible D gene TRBD1, 6 bases. The germline V and J ends were trimmed by 0 bases and 1 base, with 10 bases remaining between them. The CDR3 has 14 amino acids. Germline assignment: CDR1 DFQATT and CDR2 SNEGSKA (reference sequence). The CDR3 is CSARDSDRSYEQYF. In DNA form, the CDR3 reads TGCAGTGCTAGAGACAGCGACAGGTCCTACGAGCAGTACTTC.

V gene TRBV7-9 combines with J gene TRBJ2-2; TRBD1 matches at 7 bases. CDR1 is SEHNR, CDR2 FQNEAQ, per germline (reference sequence). This CDR3 region has 17 residues. With V trimmed by 3 bases and J by 1 base, 8 bases remained unmatched. The CDR3 DNA is TGTGCCAGCAGCTTCCCCACGGGACAGTTGAACACCGGGGAGCTGTTTTTT. Protein product: CASSFPTGQLNTGELFF.

This rearrangement joins TRBV27 to TRBJ2-6; TRBD2 might be the D (5 bases). V gave up 7 bases and J gave up 0 bases, with 10 bases separating them. Germline assignment: CDR1 MNHEY and CDR2 SMNVEV (reference sequence). This CDR3 spans 15 amino acids. CDR3: CASTPGSSGANVLTF. Here the CDR3 DNA reads TGTGCCAGCACCCCGGGGAGCTCTGGGGCCAACGTCCTGACTTTC.

The chain joins TRBV29-1 to TRBJ2-1, with a weak D call TRBD2 (6 bases). The CDR3 consists of 11 residues. V lost 7 bases to trimming and J lost 8 bases, with 12 bases between them. Germline CDR1 and CDR2: SQVTM and ANQGSEA. The CDR3 is CSAWRGDEQFF. For the CDR3, the DNA is TGCAGCGCCTGGAGGGGCGATGAGCAGTTCTTC.

V and J are TRBV7-9 and TRBJ1-2; 10 positions agree with TRBD1. The CDR3 consists of 14 residues. V was clipped by 6 bases and J by 6 bases; unmatched bases: 7. Looked up from germline, CDR1 is SEHNR and CDR2 is FQNEAQ (reference sequence). Written as DNA, the CDR3 is TGTGCCAGCAGTCAGGGACAGGGGACGGATGGCTACACCTTC. It yields the protein CASSQGQGTDGYTF.

The gene calls are TRBV5-6 and TRBJ2-1; D gene ambiguous. Trimming removed 0 bases from V and 9 bases from J, with 13 bases in between. The V gene's germline CDR1 is SGHDT and CDR2 YYEEEE. The CDR3 length is 14 residues. The CDR3 DNA reads as TGTGCCAGCAGCTTGGGGGCTCGATGGGGTGAGCAGTTCTTC. Translated, it gives CASSLGARWGEQFF.

CDR3 bases: TGCAGTCTTTACTCCCCCGCAACTAATGAAAAACTGTTTTTT. Translated: CSLYSPATNEKLFF. The V gene is TRBV20-1, the J gene TRBJ1-4; D not certain. The germline V gene has CDR1 DFQATT and CDR2 SNEGSKA (reference sequence). This CDR3 region has 14 residues. Between the trimmed V and J ends, which lost 8 bases and 0 bases, there was a span of 13 bases.

The chain joins TRBV3-1 to TRBJ1-4; D remains ambiguous. CDR3 length: 13 residues. Trimming cost V 2 bases and J 8 bases, with 9 bases left between them. CDR1 is LGHDT, CDR2 YNNKEL, per germline (reference sequence). The CDR3: CASSQNTEEKLFF. The CDR3 DNA is TGTGCCAGCAGCCAAAACACTGAGGAAAAACTGTTTTTT.